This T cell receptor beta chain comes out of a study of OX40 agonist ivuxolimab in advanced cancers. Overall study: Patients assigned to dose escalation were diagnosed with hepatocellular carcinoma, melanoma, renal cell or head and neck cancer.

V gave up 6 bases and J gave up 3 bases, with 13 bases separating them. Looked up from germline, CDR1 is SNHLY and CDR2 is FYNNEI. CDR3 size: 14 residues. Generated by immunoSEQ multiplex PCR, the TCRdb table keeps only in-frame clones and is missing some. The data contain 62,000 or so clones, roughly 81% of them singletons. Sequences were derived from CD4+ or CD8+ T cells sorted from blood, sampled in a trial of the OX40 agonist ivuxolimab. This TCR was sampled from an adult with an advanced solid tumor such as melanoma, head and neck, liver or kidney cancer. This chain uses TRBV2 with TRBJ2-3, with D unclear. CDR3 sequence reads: CASRETYSTDTQYF. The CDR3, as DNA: TGTGCCAGCAGGGAGACATACAGTACAGATACGCAGTATTTT.